This T cell receptor (beta chain) was captured by sequencing in a study of control samples from healthy donors and cancer patients. As concerns this clone: Other nucleotide sequences in the sample specify the same CDR3.

Using immunoSEQ multiplex PCR, the repertoire was profiled, and TCRdb retains in-frame clones only, with some absent. This sample has 110,000 to 150,000 clones; about 89% occur once, and the top ten carry around 4.9%. With 4 bases clipped from V and 4 bases from J, the junction kept 5 bases outside the gene matches. The germline gives CDR1 SGHRS, CDR2 YFSETQ. The CDR3 covers 14 residues. The sequence derives from a man aged 30 to 45 in good health. The sample consisted of blood. The chain joins TRBV5-1 to TRBJ2-7; TRBD1 agrees at 10 bases. CDR3 nucleotides: TGCGCCAGCAGCCCGGGACAGGGGTTATACGAGCAGTACTTC. Amino acids: CASSPGQGLYEQYF.